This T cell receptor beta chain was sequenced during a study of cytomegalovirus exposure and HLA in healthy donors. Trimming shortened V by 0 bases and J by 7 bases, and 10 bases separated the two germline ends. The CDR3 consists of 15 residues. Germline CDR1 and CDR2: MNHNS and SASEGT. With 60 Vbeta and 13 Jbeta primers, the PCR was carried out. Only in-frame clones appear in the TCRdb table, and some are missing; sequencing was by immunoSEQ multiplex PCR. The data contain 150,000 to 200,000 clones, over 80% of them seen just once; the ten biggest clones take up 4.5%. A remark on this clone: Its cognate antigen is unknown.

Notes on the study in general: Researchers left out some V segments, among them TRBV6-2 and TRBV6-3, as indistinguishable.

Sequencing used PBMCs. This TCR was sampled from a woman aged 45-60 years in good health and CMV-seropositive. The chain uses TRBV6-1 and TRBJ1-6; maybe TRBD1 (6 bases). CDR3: CASSEAWTENSPLHF. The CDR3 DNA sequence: TGTGCCAGCAGTGAAGCGTGGACAGAGAATTCACCCCTCCACTTT.